A single sample is the source of the 14 T cell receptor beta chains below, sequenced in a study of shared clonotypes between healthy human individuals. Sequenced by immunoSEQ multiplex PCR; TCRdb stores in-frame clones only, minus some. Counted here are about 770,000 clones, approximately 72% occurring once; the ten biggest clones make up under 2%. Specimen: memory CD4+ T cells sorted from blood. Subset: CD45RA-negative fraction. These TCRs come from a woman between 25 and 40 years old in good health.

The chain uses TRBV11-2 and TRBJ2-7; D gene uncertain. V was cut by 5 bases and J by 3 bases, with 17 bases left in between. CDR1 and CDR2 from the germline V gene are SGHAT and FQNNGV. The CDR3 is made up of 15 amino acids. CDR3 sequence: CASSPRQTGDYEQYF. In DNA form, the CDR3 reads TGTGCCAGCAGCCCAAGGCAGACTGGAGACTACGAGCAGTACTTC.

The chain employs TRBV15 and TRBJ2-1, with 11 bases lining up with TRBD1. After removal of 5 bases from V and 6 bases from J, the junction contained 6 bases not matched to a gene. The germline V gene encodes CDR1 LNHNV and CDR2 YYDKDF (reference sequence). This CDR3 is built from 15 residues. The CDR3 spells CATSPPGTGGNEQFF. In DNA form, the CDR3 reads TGTGCCACCAGCCCTCCCGGGACAGGGGGCAATGAGCAGTTCTTC.

As regards this clone: The identical CDR3 is also encoded by other nucleotide sequences in the sample. The V gene is TRBV5-1, the J gene TRBJ2-7, with D perhaps matching TRBD1 or TRBD2 (6 bases each). Trimming pared 4 bases from V and 3 bases from J, leaving 17 bases between. This CDR3 spans 15 amino acids. Looked up from germline, CDR1 is SGHRS and CDR2 is YFSETQ. CDR3 loop: CASSDRTGGLYEQYF. CDR3 sequence (DNA): TGCGCCAGCAGCGACAGGACTGGGGGGCTCTACGAGCAGTACTTC.

This clone has just one count. J is TRBJ1-1 and V is TRBV19, with a tentative D call TRBD1 (5 bases). CDR1 and CDR2 (germline): LNHDA, SQIVND (reference sequence). V was trimmed by 4 bases and J by 5 bases, leaving 11 bases between them. There are 13 residues in the CDR3. The chain's CDR3 is CASSRRGVTEAFF. DNA of the CDR3: TGTGCCAGTAGTAGAAGGGGAGTGACTGAAGCTTTCTTT.

DNA for the CDR3: TGCGCCAGCAGCTCTGACCTCCAATGGAACACTGAAGCTTTCTTT. This gives the protein CASSSDLQWNTEAFF. The chain recombines TRBV5-1 with TRBJ1-1; the D is unclear. The CDR3 spans 15 residues. Germline V gene data show CDR1 as SGHRS and CDR2 as YFSETQ. V dropped 3 bases and J dropped 1 base, with 13 bases sitting between them.

This clone was seen a handful of times. CDR3 residues: CASSQPSGRDTDTQYF. Written as DNA, the CDR3 is TGTGCCAGCAGCCAACCCAGCGGGAGGGACACAGATACGCAGTATTTT. The V and J genes are TRBV4-2 and TRBJ2-3; TRBD2 matches 10 bases. Per the germline V gene, CDR1 is LGHNA and CDR2 is YNFKEQ. The CDR3 is 16 amino acids. J gave up 2 bases and V 2 bases, and 4 bases lay outside the gene matches.

Concerning this clone: A much larger clone sits a single nucleotide away, making a read error possible. The chain uses TRBV5-1 and TRBJ2-7; TRBD2 is a possible D gene (5 bases). There are 13 residues in the CDR3. V was shortened by 3 bases and J by 3 bases, with 10 bases between the two germline ends. Per the germline V gene, CDR1 is SGHRS and CDR2 is YFSETQ. CDR3 DNA: TGCGCCAGCAGCTGGGAGACCATCTACGAGCAGTACTTC. Protein: CASSWETIYEQYF.

This clone was observed a few times. This chain uses TRBV18 with TRBJ1-3; D might be TRBD1 (5 bases). Per germline, CDR1 KGHSH and CDR2 LQKENI. The CDR3 covers 16 residues. V dropped 0 bases and J dropped 0 bases, with 9 bases sitting between them. The DNA of the CDR3 is TGTGCCAGCTCACCACCAACGACAGACTCTGGAAACACCATATATTTT. It codes for CASSPPTTDSGNTIYF.

The CDR3 loop is CASSPLDAGEIIPNTEAFF. For the CDR3, the DNA is TGTGCCAGCTCACCACTGGACGCAGGCGAAATTATTCCGAACACTGAAGCTTTCTTT. The genes are TRBV18 and TRBJ1-1; no clear D gene. Germline loops: CDR1 KGHSH, CDR2 LQKENI. The V gene lost 1 base and the J gene lost 1 base, with 22 bases spanning the gap. The CDR3 runs 19 residues.

The chain couples TRBV28 to TRBJ2-7; D may be TRBD2 (6 bases). Germline V CDR1 and CDR2: MDHEN, SYDVKM. CDR3 length: 15 residues. Trimming left V 5 bases short and J 4 bases short, with 18 bases between. The CDR3 coding sequence is TGTGCCAGCAGTGCACCGGGAGTGCTCGGTTACGAGCAGTACTTC. This sequence encodes CASSAPGVLGYEQYF.

In the case of this clone: A read error may be the cause here, since a much bigger clone is one base away. J is TRBJ1-1 and V is TRBV7-9; a weak D match, TRBD1 (6 bases). Germline values: CDR1 SEHNR, CDR2 FQNEAQ (reference sequence). The length of the CDR3 is 15 residues. The CDR3 coding sequence is TGTGCCAGCAGCGACACAGGGACTGGGAACATTGAAGCTTTCTTT. Translating gives CASSDTGTGNIEAFF.

Only one count was recorded for this clone. The rearrangement links TRBV29-1 to TRBJ2-2; TRBD1 might be the D (6 bases). This CDR3 has 14 residues. Germline V gene lookup returns CDR1 SQVTM and CDR2 ANQGSEA. With 5 bases removed from V and 4 bases from J, the gap between germline ends came to 14 bases. CDR3 nucleotide sequence: TGCAGCGTTTTTTCGACAGGCCTCACCGGGGAGCTGTTTTTT. Translation: CSVFSTGLTGELFF.

The V and J genes are TRBV5-6 and TRBJ2-1; 7 nucleotides match TRBD2. V trimming: 1 base; J trimming: 4 bases; junction bases outside the gene matches: 14. The length of the CDR3 is 18 residues. Germline CDR1 SGHDT, CDR2 YYEEEE. The CDR3 nucleotides read TGTGCCAGCAGCTTGTTCCCGCTTTGGACTAGGAGATACAATGAGCAGTTCTTC. It codes for CASSLFPLWTRRYNEQFF.

This clone appeared a single time. This CDR3 is also generated by other DNA sequences in the sample. The chain joins TRBV2 to TRBJ1-5; 7 positions match TRBD1. The CDR3 covers 13 residues. CDR1 SNHLY and CDR2 FYNNEI come from the germline V gene. Losses at the gene ends were 4 bases for V and 6 bases for J; bases not matched to a gene: 3. CDR3 sequence: CASSGQGGQPQHF. CDR3 DNA sequence: TGTGCCAGCAGTGGTCAGGGGGGTCAGCCCCAGCATTTT.